This T cell receptor (beta chain) derives from a study of tumor-infiltrating lymphocytes in primary liver carcinoma. A primer in the constant region served to generate TCR beta cDNA from 500 ng of total RNA. Slightly modified ARM-PCR, run as three nested multiplex PCR rounds, produced the TCR beta libraries. Each of the first two PCR rounds ran nine to ten cycles with TRBV1-TRBV30 forward and C-beta reverse primers. MiXCR, run by TCRdb on the multiplex PCR reads, gives a single entry per CDR3 protein. The data hold 300,000 to 400,000 distinct CDR3 sequences, with around 60% observed a single time. The germline V gene has CDR1 SGHAT and CDR2 FQNNGV. This CDR3 is 15 amino acids long. A note on this clonotype: The junction departs from the called germline gene at one end, perhaps through a read error.

The blood RNA (from unsorted whole blood) was obtained, and germline DNA was also extracted. The source material was peripheral blood. The sequence was obtained from a man aged 40-55 years with primary liver carcinoma and hepatitis B virus infection. The J gene is TRBJ2-1, the V gene TRBV11-2; D is possibly TRBD1 (6 bases). CDR3: CASSSTRGILNKHFF. The CDR3, as DNA: TGTGCCAGCAGCTCAACTAGGGGGATTTTAAATAAGCATTTCTTC.